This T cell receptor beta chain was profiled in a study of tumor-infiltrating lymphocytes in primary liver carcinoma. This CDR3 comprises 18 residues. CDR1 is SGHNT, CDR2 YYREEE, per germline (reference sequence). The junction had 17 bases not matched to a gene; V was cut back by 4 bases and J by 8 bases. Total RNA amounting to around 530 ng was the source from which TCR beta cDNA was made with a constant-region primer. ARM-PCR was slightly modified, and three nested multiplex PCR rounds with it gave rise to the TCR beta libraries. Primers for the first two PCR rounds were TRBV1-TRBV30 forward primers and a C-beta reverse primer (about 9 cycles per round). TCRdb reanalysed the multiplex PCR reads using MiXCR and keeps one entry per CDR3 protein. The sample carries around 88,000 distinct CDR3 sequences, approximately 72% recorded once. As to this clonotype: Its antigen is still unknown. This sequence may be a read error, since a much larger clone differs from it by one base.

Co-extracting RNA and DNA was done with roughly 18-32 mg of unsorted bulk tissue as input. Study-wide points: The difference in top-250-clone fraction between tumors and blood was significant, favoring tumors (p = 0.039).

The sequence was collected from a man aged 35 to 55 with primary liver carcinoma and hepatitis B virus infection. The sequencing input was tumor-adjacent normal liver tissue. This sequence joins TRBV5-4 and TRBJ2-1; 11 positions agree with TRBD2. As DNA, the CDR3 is TGTGCCAGCAGCGGACAGGGACGCCATAGCGGGAGGGCCCATGAGCAGTTCTTC. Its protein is CASSGQGRHSGRAHEQFF.